These 25 T cell receptor beta chains came from one sample sequenced in a study of neurological immune-mediated disorders. MiXCR, applied by TCRdb to the 5' RACE reads, yields one record per CDR3 protein. The sample records approximately 48,000 distinct CDR3 sequences, about 9.4% being singletons. Sequenced material: PBMCs. These receptors originate from a man between 65 and 79 years old with HTLV-1-associated myelopathy (HAM/TSP).

There are many counts of this clonotype. This chain uses TRBV5-6 with TRBJ2-5, with D possibly TRBD2 on 5 matching bases. From germline, CDR1 is SGHDT and CDR2 YYEEEE. This CDR3 has 16 amino acids. The V end lost 4 bases, the J end lost 4 bases, and 20 bases lay between the germline ends. The CDR3 sequence is CASSTQMDGGRETQYF. In DNA form, the CDR3 reads TGTGCCAGCAGCACGCAAATGGACGGAGGTAGAGAGACCCAGTACTTC.

This clonotype came up many times. The chain uses TRBV20-1 and TRBJ1-6; D may be TRBD1 (6 bases). The CDR3 runs 16 residues. Trimming took 7 bases from V and 7 from J, leaving 23 bases between them. Germline V lookup: CDR1 DFQATT, CDR2 SNEGSKA (reference sequence). The CDR3 reads CSVNGRTDDLNSPLHF. In nucleotides, the CDR3 is TGCAGTGTCAACGGTCGGACAGACGATTTAAATTCACCCCTCCACTTT.

This clonotype was detected ten times or more. V is TRBV6-6 and J is TRBJ1-6; 10 bases are shared with TRBD1. The germline CDR1 and CDR2 sequences are MNHNY and SVGAGI (reference sequence). The junction had 11 bases not matched to a gene; V was cut back by 5 bases and J by 10 bases. The length of the CDR3 is 16 residues. The CDR3 DNA sequence: TGTGCCAGCAGTCTCAACCGGGACAGGGGTAGGTCACCCCTCCACTTT. Its protein product is CASSLNRDRGRSPLHF.

This clonotype was seen many times. J is TRBJ1-4 and V is TRBV25-1; D is uncertain. Trimming removed 5 bases at V and 0 bases at J, with 7 bases between. Germline CDR1 reads MGHDK; CDR2 reads SYGVNS. There are 14 residues in the CDR3. The CDR3 DNA is TGTGCCAGCAGTCGGGCCTCAACTAATGAAAAACTGTTTTTT. This encodes CASSRASTNEKLFF.

This clonotype was observed at least ten times. The V and J genes are TRBV5-1 and TRBJ2-5, with a possible D match to TRBD2 (5 bases). The V and J ends lost 3 bases and 4 bases respectively, with 10 bases between them. This CDR3 has 13 residues. The germline V gene has CDR1 SGHRS and CDR2 YFSETQ. CDR3 nucleotide sequence: TGCGCCAGCAGCTCCGGGGTTCTAGAGACCCAGTACTTC. This sequence encodes CASSSGVLETQYF.

V gene TRBV5-1 combines with J gene TRBJ2-1; 7 bases match TRBD1. The CDR3 runs 13 residues. J was trimmed by 2 bases and V by 10 bases; bases with no gene match: 6. Germline V gene sequence: CDR1 SGHRS, CDR2 YFSETQ. The DNA of the CDR3 is TGCGCCTGTCGACAGGGAACCTACAATGAGCAGTTCTTC. Amino acids: CACRQGTYNEQFF. The full variable domain, in which reference TRBV5-1 and TRBJ2-1 provide the parts outside the CDR3, is KAGVTQTPRYLIKTRGQQVTLSCSPISGHRSVSWYQQTPGQGLQFLFEYFSETQRNKGNFPGRFSGRQFSNSRSEMNVSTLELGDSALYLCACRQGTYNEQFFGPGTRLTVL.

As concerns this clonotype: With a much larger clone just one base away, this may be a read error. The V call is TRBV6-1, the J call TRBJ2-4; a possible D gene is TRBD2 (6 bases). Germline CDR1 is MNHNS and CDR2 is SASEGT. There are 15 residues in the CDR3. CDR3: CVSSEFGAERDIQYF. The CDR3 region has the DNA TGTGTCAGCAGTGAGTTTGGGGCCGAGCGGGACATTCAGTACTTC.

This clonotype was picked up many times. The chain recombines TRBV7-2 with TRBJ2-1; TRBD1 matches 7 bases. From germline, CDR1 is SGHTA and CDR2 FQGNSA. V lost 3 bases and J lost 8; bases outside the gene matches: 7. The CDR3 loop spans 14 amino acids. In DNA, the CDR3 is TGTGCCAGCAGCTTGGGCAGGGGGATCGATGAGCAGTTCTTC. This codes for CASSLGRGIDEQFF.

This clonotype showed up many times. This chain uses TRBV6-6 with TRBJ1-4, with D perhaps TRBD1 (5 bases). Germline V gene data show CDR1 as MNHNY and CDR2 as SVGAGI (reference sequence). The CDR3 runs 15 residues. The V and J ends lost 3 bases and 7 bases respectively, with 15 bases between them. The CDR3 nucleotides read TGTGCCAGCAGTTATCAAGGGCGAGGGACTGAAAAACTGTTTTTT. The encoded protein is CASSYQGRGTEKLFF.

This clonotype has ten or more counts. This sequence joins TRBV14 and TRBJ2-1; D may be TRBD1 (6 bases). Trimming stripped 3 bases from V and 1 base from J, with 16 bases between. The germline V gene has CDR1 SGHDN and CDR2 FVKESK. The CDR3 is 17 amino acids. Written as DNA, the CDR3 is TGTGCCAGCAGCCAGCATAGAGGGGGTTTATCCTACAATGAGCAGTTCTTC. It is translated as CASSQHRGGLSYNEQFF.

This clonotype was observed many times. The V and J genes are TRBV6-2 or TRBV6-3 and TRBJ2-1, with TRBD2 matching over 11 bases. The V gene end was trimmed by 5 bases and the J gene end by 10 bases; junction bases not matched to a gene: 7. Germline CDR1 and CDR2: MNHEY and SVGEGT. This CDR3 is built from 14 residues. The CDR3 region is CASSRRLAGWEQFF. CDR3 sequence (DNA): TGTGCCAGCAGTCGACGACTAGCGGGATGGGAGCAGTTCTTC.

The V and J genes are TRBV7-6 and TRBJ1-1, with D perhaps TRBD1 (6 bases). The length of the CDR3 is 16 residues. Trimming left V 1 base short and J 1 base short, with 13 bases between. Per germline, CDR1 SGHVS and CDR2 FNYEAQ. DNA for the CDR3: TGTGCCAGCAGCTTAGTTGGGGGCCAGGGGAACACTGAAGCTTTCTTT. Its protein product is CASSLVGGQGNTEAFF. Using reference TRBV7-6 and TRBJ1-1 for the parts outside the CDR3, the full variable domain is GAGVSQSPRYKVTKRGQDVALRCDPISGHVSLYWYRQALGQGPEFLTYFNYEAQQDKSGLPNDRFSAERPEGSISTLTIQRTEQRDSAMYRCASSLVGGQGNTEAFFGQGTRLTVV.

This clonotype was picked up many times. The genes are TRBV6-5 and TRBJ1-4; perhaps TRBD1 as D (6 bases). Trimming removed 7 bases at V and 8 bases at J, with 17 bases between. Germline assignment: CDR1 MNHEY and CDR2 SVGAGI. The length of the CDR3 is 14 residues. In DNA, the CDR3 is TGTGCCAGCAAACTACAGGGAAGAGACGAAAAACTGTTTTTT. It yields the protein CASKLQGRDEKLFF.

This clonotype was recorded at least ten times. The V gene is TRBV7-9, the J gene TRBJ1-2; weak D call: TRBD1 (6 bases). Trimming left V 3 bases short and J 8 bases short, with 25 bases between. This CDR3 is 17 amino acids long. Germline V gives CDR1 SEHNR, CDR2 FQNEAQ (reference sequence). CDR3 DNA sequence: TGTGCCAGCAGCTTCGCCCCCCGGGGGCCTCGGACGGAAGGCTACACCTTC. Translating it yields CASSFAPRGPRTEGYTF.

This clonotype was seen repeatedly, ten times or more. This chain links TRBV12-3 or TRBV12-4 with TRBJ2-7; 10 nucleotides line up with TRBD1. The CDR3 extends over 15 amino acids. The V gene end was trimmed by 6 bases and the J gene end by 3 bases; junction bases not matched to a gene: 8. In DNA form, the CDR3 reads TGTGCCAGCAGGCGGACAGGGGGTGGCTTCTACGAGCAGTACTTC. This codes for CASRRTGGGFYEQYF.

The CDR3 region has the DNA TGTGCCAGTATCCCTACGACAGGGGCATACAATGAGCAGTTCTTC. Its protein product is CASIPTTGAYNEQFF. V gene TRBV19 combines with J gene TRBJ2-1; TRBD1 matches at 8 bases. Germline CDR1 and CDR2: LNHDA and SQIVND (reference sequence). This CDR3 comprises 15 residues. V lost 7 bases, J lost 4 bases, and 9 bases stayed unmatched.

This clonotype came up many times. This sequence joins TRBV7-2 and TRBJ1-6; 11 positions agree with TRBD1. Trimming took 5 bases from V and 6 from J; bases not matched to a gene: 9. CDR1 is SGHTA, CDR2 FQGNSA, per germline. There are 17 residues in the CDR3. CDR3 protein: CASSPRRGTGGNSPLHF. The DNA for the CDR3 is TGTGCCAGCAGCCCTAGGCGAGGGACAGGGGGTAATTCACCCCTCCACTTT. The full variable domain, its missing parts supplied by reference TRBV7-2 and TRBJ1-6, is GAGVSQSPSNKVTEKGKDVELRCDPISGHTALYWYRQSLGQGLEFLIYFQGNSAPDKSGLPSDRFSAERTGGSVSTLTIQRTQQEDSAVYLCASSPRRGTGGNSPLHFGNGTRLTVT.

This clonotype was detected ten times or more. The CDR3 DNA is TGTGCCAGCAGCGGCGCACAGGGTCCCCAGAACTATGGCTACACCTTC. It translates to CASSGAQGPQNYGYTF. V gene TRBV7-9 combines with J gene TRBJ1-2; a possible D gene is TRBD1 (6 bases). Germline CDR1 reads SEHNR; CDR2 reads FQNEAQ (reference sequence). Trimming removed 5 bases at V and 2 bases at J, with 18 bases between. CDR3 length: 16 residues.

This clonotype was detected many times. The chain joins TRBV20-1 to TRBJ2-1; TRBD2 aligns across 9 bases. Losses at the gene ends were 4 bases for V and 7 bases for J; bases not matched to a gene: 8. The CDR3 contains 14 residues. The germline V gene encodes CDR1 DFQATT and CDR2 SNEGSKA (reference sequence). CDR3 nucleotide sequence: TGCAGTGCTAAAAGTCTAGCGGGAATGAATGAGCAGTTCTTC. Translating gives CSAKSLAGMNEQFF.

Many counts were recorded for this clonotype. The rearrangement links TRBV6-6 to TRBJ2-7, with 12 bases that match TRBD1. This CDR3 has 17 residues. Trimming removed 4 bases from V and 0 bases from J; junction bases left unmatched: 7. Germline CDR1 reads MNHNY; CDR2 reads SVGAGI (reference sequence). The CDR3, as DNA: TGTGCCAGCAGTTTGGGGACAGGGGGCTCGAGCTCCTACGAGCAGTACTTC. Residues: CASSLGTGGSSSYEQYF.

This clonotype appeared many times. V is TRBV28 and J is TRBJ1-6; 7 positions match TRBD1. The CDR3 loop spans 14 amino acids. Germline lookup yields CDR1 MDHEN and CDR2 SYDVKM. V shed 6 bases, J shed 6 bases, and the junction held 5 bases outside the gene matches. Here the CDR3 reads CASRKNRGNSPLHF. CDR3 DNA: TGTGCCAGCAGAAAGAACAGGGGTAATTCACCCCTCCACTTT.

There are a few counts of this clonotype. The rearrangement joins TRBV19 to TRBJ2-3; no clear D gene. The CDR3 runs 12 residues. CDR1 and CDR2 (germline): LNHDA, SQIVND (reference sequence). Trimming shortened V by 8 bases and J by 3 bases, and 9 bases separated the two germline ends. The CDR3 loop is CASGKDTDTQYF. The CDR3 nucleotides are TGTGCCAGTGGAAAGGATACAGATACGCAGTATTTT.

This clonotype has a count of ten or more. The rearrangement links TRBV7-3 to TRBJ2-1; perhaps TRBD2 as D (5 bases). The CDR3 spans 16 residues. Per the germline V gene, CDR1 is SGHTA and CDR2 is FQGTGA. Trimming removed 0 bases from V and 0 bases from J, with 9 bases in between. CDR3 sequence: CASSLTSAHSYNEQFF. In nucleotides, the CDR3 is TGTGCCAGCAGCTTAACTAGCGCCCACTCCTACAATGAGCAGTTCTTC.

In its sample, this clonotype was seen many times. V and J are TRBV28 and TRBJ2-4; no clear D. The germline CDR1 and CDR2 sequences are MDHEN and SYDVKM. The CDR3 spans 14 residues. The V end lost 4 bases, the J end lost 0 bases, and 7 bases lay between the germline ends. CDR3 region: CASSYALAKNIQYF. In DNA form, the CDR3 reads TGTGCCAGCAGTTACGCCCTAGCCAAAAACATTCAGTACTTC.

Remarks on this clonotype: This may be a read error: a much more frequent sequence differs by one nucleotide. The V call is TRBV29-1, the J call TRBJ2-6; D is undetermined. The CDR3 is 11 amino acids. From germline, CDR1 is SQVTM and CDR2 ANQGSEA. V lost 4 bases and J 12 bases, leaving 10 bases between the germline ends. CDR3 in amino acids: CSVARTGVLTF. In DNA form, the CDR3 reads TGCAGCGTTGCAAGGACCGGCGTCCTGACTTTC.